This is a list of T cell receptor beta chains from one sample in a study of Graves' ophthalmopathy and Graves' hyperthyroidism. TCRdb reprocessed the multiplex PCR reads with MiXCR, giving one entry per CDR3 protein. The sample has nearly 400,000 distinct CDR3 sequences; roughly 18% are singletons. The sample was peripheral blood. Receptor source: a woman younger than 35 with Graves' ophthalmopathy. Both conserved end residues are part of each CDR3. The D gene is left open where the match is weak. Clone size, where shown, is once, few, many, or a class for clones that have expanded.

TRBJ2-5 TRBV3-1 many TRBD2 CASSQRSGGAETQYF TGTGCCAGCAGCCAAAGGAGCGGGGGGGCAGAGACCCAGTACTTC
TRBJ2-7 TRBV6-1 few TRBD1 CASSELPGQFYEQYF TGTGCCAGCAGTGAACTTCCGGGACAGTTCTACGAGCAGTACTTC
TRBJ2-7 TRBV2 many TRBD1 CASSIRQGAGEQYF TGTGCCAGCAGTATAAGACAGGGGGCTGGAGAGCAGTACTTC
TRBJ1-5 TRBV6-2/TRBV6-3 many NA CASSYGGAGQPQHF TGTGCCAGCAGTTATGGGGGCGCGGGGCAGCCCCAGCATTTT
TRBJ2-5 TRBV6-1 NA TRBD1 CATGQYQETQYF TGTGCCACGGGACAGTACCAAGAGACCCAGTACTTC
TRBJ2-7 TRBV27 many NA CASSLSISALDHEQYF TGTGCCAGCAGTTTATCGATTTCCGCACTAGACCACGAGCAGTACTTC
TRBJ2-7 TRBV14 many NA CASSHSSSYEQYF TGTGCCAGCAGCCACTCCAGCTCCTACGAGCAGTACTTC
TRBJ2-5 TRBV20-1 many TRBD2 CSASGLTGGKTGIQETQYF TGCAGTGCTAGCGGCTTGACGGGAGGAAAAACGGGGATCCAAGAGACCCAGTACTTC
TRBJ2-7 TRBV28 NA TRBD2 CASSPRGASGEYEQYF TGTGCCAGCAGTCCCCGAGGGGCCAGCGGGGAATACGAGCAGTACTTC
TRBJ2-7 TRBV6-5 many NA CASSYSGASYEQYF TGTGCCAGCAGTTACTCGGGGGCCTCCTACGAGCAGTACTTC
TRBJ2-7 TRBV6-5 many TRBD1 CASSYSPGQGRAYEQYF TGTGCCAGCAGTTACTCCCCGGGACAGGGGAGGGCCTACGAGCAGTACTTC
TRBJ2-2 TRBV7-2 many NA CASSLGGRPTGELFF TGTGCCAGCAGCTTAGGAGGTCGGCCCACCGGGGAGCTGTTTTTT
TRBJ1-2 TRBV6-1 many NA CATKGHTYGYTF TGTGCCACCAAGGGACACACCTATGGCTACACCTTC
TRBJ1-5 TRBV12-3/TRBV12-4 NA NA CASSFGESNQPQHF TGTGCCAGCAGTTTCGGGGAGTCCAATCAGCCCCAGCATTTT
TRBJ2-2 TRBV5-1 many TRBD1 CASSRGQAGTGELFF TGCGCCAGCAGCCGAGGACAGGCTGGGACCGGGGAGCTGTTTTTT
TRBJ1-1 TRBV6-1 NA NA CASSFSLANTEAFF TGTGCCAGCAGCTTTTCTCTGGCGAACACTGAAGCTTTCTTT
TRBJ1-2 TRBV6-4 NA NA CASRDESGTPADYGYTF TGTGCCAGCAGAGACGAATCCGGGACCCCGGCGGACTATGGCTACACCTTC
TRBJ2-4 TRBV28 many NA CASSFLDLAKNIQYF TGTGCCAGCAGTTTTTTAGACTTAGCCAAAAACATTCAGTACTTC
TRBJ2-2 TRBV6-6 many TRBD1 CASSRQGAIGELFF TGTGCCAGCAGTAGACAGGGGGCGATCGGGGAGCTGTTTTTT
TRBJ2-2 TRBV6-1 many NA CASSDRGSSNTGELFF TGTGCCAGCAGTGACCGGGGTAGCTCGAACACCGGGGAGCTGTTTTTT
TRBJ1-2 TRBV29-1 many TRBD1 CSAWDREWNGYTF TGCAGCGCCTGGGACAGGGAATGGAATGGCTACACCTTC
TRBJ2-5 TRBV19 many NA CASRSSRLEETQYF TGTGCCAGTAGATCCTCCCGTCTAGAGGAGACCCAGTACTTC
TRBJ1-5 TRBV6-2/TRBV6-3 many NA CASSYGEGITRPQHF TGTGCCAGCAGTTACGGGGAGGGGATCACGCGGCCCCAGCATTTT
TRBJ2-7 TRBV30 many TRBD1 CAWNRDSPYEQYF TGTGCCTGGAACCGGGACAGTCCCTACGAGCAGTACTTC
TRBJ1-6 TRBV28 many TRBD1 CASRGLDRDNSPLHF TGTGCCAGCAGGGGACTGGACAGGGATAATTCACCCCTCCACTTT
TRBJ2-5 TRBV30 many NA CAHSGFGETQYF TGTGCTCACTCAGGGTTCGGGGAGACCCAGTACTTC
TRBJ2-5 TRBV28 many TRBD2 CASSFSSLAGGPGETQYF TGTGCCAGCAGTTTCTCCTCTCTAGCGGGAGGACCAGGAGAGACCCAGTACTTC
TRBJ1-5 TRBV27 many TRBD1 CASTTLGQGDQPQHF TGTGCCAGCACCACCTTAGGACAGGGAGATCAGCCCCAGCATTTT